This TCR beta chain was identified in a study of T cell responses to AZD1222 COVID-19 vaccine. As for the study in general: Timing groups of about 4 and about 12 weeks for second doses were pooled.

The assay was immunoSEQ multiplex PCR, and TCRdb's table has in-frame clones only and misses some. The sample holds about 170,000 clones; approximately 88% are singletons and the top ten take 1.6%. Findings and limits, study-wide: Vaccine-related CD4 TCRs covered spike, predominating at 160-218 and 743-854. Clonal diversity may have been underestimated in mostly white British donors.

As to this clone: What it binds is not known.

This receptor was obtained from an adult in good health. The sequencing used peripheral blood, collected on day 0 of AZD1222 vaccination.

CDR3 DNA sequence: TGCAGCGTTGCCCCGGGAACGGGCTACACCTTC. Translating gives CSVAPGTGYTF. This chain uses TRBV29-1 with TRBJ1-2; D gene uncertain. The germline gives CDR1 SQVTM, CDR2 ANQGSEA. This CDR3 is 11 amino acids long. V lost 4 bases and J lost 8, with 11 bases in between.